This T cell receptor (beta chain) was recovered during a study of shared clonotypes between healthy human individuals. Study observations and caveats: Clonotype sharing levels among donors were expected to vary with sequencing depth.

Repertoires were generated with immunoSEQ multiplex PCR, while TCRdb's copy carries only in-frame clones and drops some. In the table there are about 480,000 clones, around 74% of which are singletons. The CDR3 sequence is 12 residues long. V shed 0 bases and J shed 7 bases, with 7 bases lying between them. From germline, CDR1 is SGHRS and CDR2 YFSETQ. About this clone: Its target is unknown. Additional DNA sequences in this sample encode the identical CDR3.

The gene calls are TRBV5-1 and TRBJ1-2, with D hard to call. The specimen was PBMCs. This TCR was sampled from a woman between 40 and 50 years old in good health. Some clones in this sample may be carry-over from other donors' samples. For the CDR3, the DNA is TGCGCCAGCAGCTTGGACGGGGTTGGCTACACCTTC. Protein: CASSLDGVGYTF.